This TCR beta chain stems from a study of brain metastases from non-small cell lung cancer. Findings of the study overall: Brain metastases had lower T-cell infiltration than primary tumors. TCR repertoires overlapped largely between brain metastases and matched primaries. Expanded T-cell clones appeared in approximately 64% of brain metastases over primaries.

Using immunoSEQ multiplex PCR, the repertoire was profiled, and TCRdb retains in-frame clones only, with some absent. The profile shows about 970 clones, 89% of them singletons. Remarks on this clone: Its antigen is undetermined.

Trimming left V 5 bases short and J 7 bases short, with 15 bases between. CDR1 is SGDLS and CDR2 is YYNGEE in the germline V gene. The CDR3 is 13 residues long. The gene calls are TRBV9 and TRBJ1-1, with D unresolved. This receptor was identified in a donor older than 35 with non-small cell lung cancer. The sequenced material came from primary lung tumor tissue. For the CDR3, the DNA is TGTGCCAGCAGACGCCCGGACGGACTTGAAGCTTTCTTT. Translated: CASRRPDGLEAFF.